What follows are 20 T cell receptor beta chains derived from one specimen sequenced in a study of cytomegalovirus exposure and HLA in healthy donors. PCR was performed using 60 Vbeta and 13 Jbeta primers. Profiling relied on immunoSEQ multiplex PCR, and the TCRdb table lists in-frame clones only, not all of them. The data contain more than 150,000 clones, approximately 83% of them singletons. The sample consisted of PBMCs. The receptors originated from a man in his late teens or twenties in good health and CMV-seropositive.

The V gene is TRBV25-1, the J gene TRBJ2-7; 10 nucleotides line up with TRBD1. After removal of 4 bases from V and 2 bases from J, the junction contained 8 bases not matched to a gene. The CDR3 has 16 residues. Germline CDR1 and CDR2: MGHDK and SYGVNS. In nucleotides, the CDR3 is TGTGCCAGCAGTGTACGACCGGGACAGGGGACCTACGAGCAGTACTTC. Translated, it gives CASSVRPGQGTYEQYF.

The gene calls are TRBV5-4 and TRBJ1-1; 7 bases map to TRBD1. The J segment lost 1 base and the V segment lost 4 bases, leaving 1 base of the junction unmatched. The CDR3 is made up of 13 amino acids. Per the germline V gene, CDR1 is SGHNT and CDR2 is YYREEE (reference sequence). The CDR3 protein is CASSRDRNTEAFF. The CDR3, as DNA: TGTGCCAGCAGCCGGGACAGGAACACTGAAGCTTTCTTT.

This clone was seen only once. The CDR3 DNA reads TGTGCCAGCAGTGCAGGGTTTCGCACCGGGGAGCTGTTTTTT. As protein: CASSAGFRTGELFF. The gene calls are TRBV25-1 and TRBJ2-2, with D possibly being TRBD1 (5 bases). The CDR3 has 14 residues. Trimming left V 4 bases short and J 4 bases short, with 10 bases between. Germline-derived CDR1 and CDR2 are MGHDK and SYGVNS.

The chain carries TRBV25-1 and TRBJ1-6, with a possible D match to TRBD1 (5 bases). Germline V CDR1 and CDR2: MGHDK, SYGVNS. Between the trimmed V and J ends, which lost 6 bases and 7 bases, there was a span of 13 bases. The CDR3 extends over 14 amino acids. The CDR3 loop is CASSGGQPNSPLHF. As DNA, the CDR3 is TGTGCCAGCAGCGGGGGTCAGCCCAATTCACCCCTCCACTTT.

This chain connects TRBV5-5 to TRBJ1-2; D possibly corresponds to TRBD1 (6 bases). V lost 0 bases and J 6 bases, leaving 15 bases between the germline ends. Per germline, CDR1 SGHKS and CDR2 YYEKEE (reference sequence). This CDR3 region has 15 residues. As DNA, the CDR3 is TGTGCCAGCAGCTTGGCAGGGGAAGGACCCGATGGCTACACCTTC. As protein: CASSLAGEGPDGYTF.

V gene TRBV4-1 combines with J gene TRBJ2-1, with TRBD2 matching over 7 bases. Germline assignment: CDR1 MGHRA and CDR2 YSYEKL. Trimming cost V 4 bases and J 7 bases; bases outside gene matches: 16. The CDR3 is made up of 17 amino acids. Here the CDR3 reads CASSPYFWGGGLNEQFF. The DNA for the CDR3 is TGCGCCAGCAGCCCGTACTTTTGGGGCGGGGGACTAAATGAGCAGTTCTTC.

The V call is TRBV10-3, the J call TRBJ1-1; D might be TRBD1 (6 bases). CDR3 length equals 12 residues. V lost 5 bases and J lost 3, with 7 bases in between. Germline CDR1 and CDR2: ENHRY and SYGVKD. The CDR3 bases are TGTGCCATCAGTCAGGGGTACACTGAAGCTTTCTTT. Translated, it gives CAISQGYTEAFF.

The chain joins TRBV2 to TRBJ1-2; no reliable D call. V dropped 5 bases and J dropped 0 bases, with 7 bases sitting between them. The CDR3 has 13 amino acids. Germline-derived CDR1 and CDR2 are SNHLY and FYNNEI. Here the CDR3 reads CASSHTTNYGYTF. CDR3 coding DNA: TGTGCCAGCAGTCACACAACTAACTATGGCTACACCTTC.

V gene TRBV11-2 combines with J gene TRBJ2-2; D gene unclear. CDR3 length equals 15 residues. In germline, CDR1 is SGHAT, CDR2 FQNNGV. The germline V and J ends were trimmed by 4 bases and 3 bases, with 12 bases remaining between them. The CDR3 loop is CASSSSWAHTGELFF. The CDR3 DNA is TGTGCCAGCAGCTCATCCTGGGCTCACACCGGGGAGCTGTTTTTT.

This CDR3 reads CASSSRLAGAFLSSTDTQYF. Written as DNA, the CDR3 is TGTGCCAGCAGCTCGAGACTAGCGGGGGCATTTCTCTCTAGCACAGATACGCAGTATTTT. V is TRBV7-8 and J is TRBJ2-3; 12 bases are shared with TRBD2. With 4 bases clipped from V and 0 bases from J, the junction kept 14 bases outside the gene matches. The CDR3 covers 20 residues. The germline CDR1 and CDR2 sequences are SGHVS and FQNEAQ.

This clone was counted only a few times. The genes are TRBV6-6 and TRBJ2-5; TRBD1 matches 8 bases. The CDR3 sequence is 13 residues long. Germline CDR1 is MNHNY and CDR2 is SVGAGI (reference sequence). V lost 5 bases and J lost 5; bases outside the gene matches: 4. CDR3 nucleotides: TGTGCCAGCAGTCCAGGGGGCGGGGAGACCCAGTACTTC. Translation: CASSPGGGETQYF.

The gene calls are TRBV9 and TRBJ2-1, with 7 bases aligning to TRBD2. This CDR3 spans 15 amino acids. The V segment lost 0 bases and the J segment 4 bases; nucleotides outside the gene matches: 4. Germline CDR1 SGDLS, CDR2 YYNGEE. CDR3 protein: CASSVVGGDYNEQFF. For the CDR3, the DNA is TGTGCCAGCAGCGTAGTGGGGGGGGATTACAATGAGCAGTTCTTC.

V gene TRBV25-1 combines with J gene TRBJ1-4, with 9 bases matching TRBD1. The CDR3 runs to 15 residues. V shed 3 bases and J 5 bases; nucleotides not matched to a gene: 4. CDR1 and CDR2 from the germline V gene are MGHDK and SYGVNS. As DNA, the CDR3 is TGTGCCAGCAGTGATACGACAGGGGGAAATGAAAAACTGTTTTTT. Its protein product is CASSDTTGGNEKLFF.

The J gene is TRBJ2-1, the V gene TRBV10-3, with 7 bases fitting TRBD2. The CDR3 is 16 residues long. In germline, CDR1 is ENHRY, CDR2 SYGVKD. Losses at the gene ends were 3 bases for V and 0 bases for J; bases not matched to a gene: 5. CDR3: CAISESGASSYNEQFF. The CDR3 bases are TGTGCCATCAGTGAAAGCGGGGCAAGCTCCTACAATGAGCAGTTCTTC.

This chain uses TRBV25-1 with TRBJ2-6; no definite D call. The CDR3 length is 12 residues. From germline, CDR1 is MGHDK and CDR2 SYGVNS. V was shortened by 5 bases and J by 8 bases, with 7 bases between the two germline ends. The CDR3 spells CASSLSTNVLTF. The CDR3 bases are TGTGCCAGCAGTCTATCAACCAACGTCCTGACTTTC.

The CDR3, as DNA: TGTGCCAGCAGCTTGGCGTTTGCGGGGAGCACAGATACGCAGTATTTT. Amino acids: CASSLAFAGSTDTQYF. The V gene is TRBV5-6, the J gene TRBJ2-3, with D possibly TRBD2 on 6 matching bases. This CDR3 has 16 amino acids. Germline V CDR1 and CDR2: SGHDT, YYEEEE. Trimming left V 0 bases short and J 0 bases short, with 11 bases between.

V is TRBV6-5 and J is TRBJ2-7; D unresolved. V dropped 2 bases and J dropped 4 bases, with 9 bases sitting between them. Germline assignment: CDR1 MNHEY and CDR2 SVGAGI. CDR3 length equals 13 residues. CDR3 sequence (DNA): TGTGCCAGCAGTTACGGCTCAGGTTACGAGCAGTACTTC. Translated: CASSYGSGYEQYF.

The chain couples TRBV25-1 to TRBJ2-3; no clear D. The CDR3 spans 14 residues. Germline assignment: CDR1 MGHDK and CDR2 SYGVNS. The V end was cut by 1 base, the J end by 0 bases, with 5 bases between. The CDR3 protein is CASSELGSTDTQYF. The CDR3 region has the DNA TGTGCCAGCAGTGAATTGGGCAGCACAGATACGCAGTATTTT.

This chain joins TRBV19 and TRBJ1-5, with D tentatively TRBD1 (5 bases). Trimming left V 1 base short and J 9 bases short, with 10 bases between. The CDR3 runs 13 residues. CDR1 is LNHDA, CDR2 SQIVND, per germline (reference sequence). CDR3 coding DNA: TGTGCCAGTAGTATAGGGGTCGGGGGGCCCCAGCATTTT. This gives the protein CASSIGVGGPQHF.

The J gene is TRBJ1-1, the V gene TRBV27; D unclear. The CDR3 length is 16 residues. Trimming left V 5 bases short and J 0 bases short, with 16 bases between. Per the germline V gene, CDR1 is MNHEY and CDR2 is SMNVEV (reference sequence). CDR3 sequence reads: CASSPAWARMNTEAFF. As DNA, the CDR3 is TGTGCCAGCAGTCCCGCGTGGGCCCGCATGAACACTGAAGCTTTCTTT.